The present entry profiles one TCR beta chain with its context. This receptor's antigen is unknown. No much larger clone is present one base from it, and per-base qualities are unavailable. The trial excluded patients who had a history of autoimmune disease or were on systemic immunosuppression. Peripheral blood for TCR sequencing was collected from all dose cohorts at baseline, on cycle 4 day 1, and on cycle 7 day 1. The samples were taken from a phase I, first-in-human, multicenter, open-label dose-escalation trial of ivuxolimab. The trial enrolled adults with locally advanced or metastatic head and neck squamous cell, hepatocellular, melanoma or renal cell carcinoma. Before TCR sequencing, CD4+ T cells and CD8+ T cells from peripheral blood were sorted into separate populations. To sequence the TCRbeta CDR3 region, genomic DNA was isolated from the sorted cells. TCRbeta CDR3 regions were sequenced using the immunoSEQ Assay. In TCRdb, the immuneACCESS table is reduced to in-frame sequences with V and J assigned. These tables do not hold every clone; where another copy was compared, an unresolved V gene accounts for under half, and the others remain unexplained. The sample table records tens of thousands of clones; 86% of these occur just once. The ten largest clones represent around 0.79% of the sample.

This record belongs to a study of OX40 agonist ivuxolimab in advanced cancers. In the study overall: Ivuxolimab, which targeted the costimulatory receptor OX40 (CD134), was an agonistic, fully human IgG2 monoclonal antibody. The point of sequencing TCRbeta in the periphery was to test whether ivuxolimab changed TCR sequence diversity and drove clonal T-cell expansion. Prior anti-PD-1, anti-PD-L1 or anti-CTLA-4 therapy was permitted, and less than 45% of dose-escalation patients had received checkpoint inhibitors. A male proportion of 75% to 85% and a mean age of 60 years, ranging from 23 to 79, were recorded for the dose-escalation cohort. The paper reports the monotherapy dose-escalation portion (N ≈ 50 patients) of the phase I ivuxolimab trial. Partial responses occurred in three dose-escalation patients, of whom one had hepatocellular carcinoma and two had cutaneous melanoma. Intravenous ivuxolimab was administered to patients every 2 weeks at six dose levels: 0.01, 0.1, 0.3, 1.5, 3 and 10 mg/kg. Of the roughly 52 dose-escalation patients, hepatocellular carcinoma was present in 19, melanoma in about 15, renal cell carcinoma in 9 and head and neck cancer in 9. The research as a whole found: At doses of 0.1 to 3.0 mg/kg, clonal expansion of both CD4+ and CD8+ blood T cells was observed from baseline to week 6. After ivuxolimab, expanded clones were on average more numerous among CD8+ T cells than among CD4+ T cells. In the 0.1-3.0 mg/kg groups, partial responders were among the patients with the lowest normalized peripheral clonal expansion, particularly in CD8+ T cells. The antigen specificity of the clonally expanded peripheral T cells was not determined. Low levels of normalized T-cell clonal expansion were also seen in some nonresponding patients.

Counted from cysteine to phenylalanine, this CDR3 has 14 amino acids. Here the CDR3 DNA is all that survives: 42 bases in frame from base 1. V is pared back by 4 bases and J by 4 bases, with 13 bases lying between the germline termini. CDR1 and CDR2 are read off the germline V gene as ENHRY and SYGVKD. The source was CD4+ or CD8+ T cells sorted from blood, collected in a trial of the OX40 agonist ivuxolimab. This chain is built from TRBV10-3 and TRBJ1-2; the D gene is perhaps TRBD1, from 5 matching bases. This TCR was recovered from an adult with an advanced solid tumor such as melanoma, head and neck, liver or kidney cancer. The CDR3 is CAISGQGSSYGYTF. The DNA sequence is as follows: TGTGCCATCAGTGGGCAGGGCTCCTCCTATGGCTACACCTTC.